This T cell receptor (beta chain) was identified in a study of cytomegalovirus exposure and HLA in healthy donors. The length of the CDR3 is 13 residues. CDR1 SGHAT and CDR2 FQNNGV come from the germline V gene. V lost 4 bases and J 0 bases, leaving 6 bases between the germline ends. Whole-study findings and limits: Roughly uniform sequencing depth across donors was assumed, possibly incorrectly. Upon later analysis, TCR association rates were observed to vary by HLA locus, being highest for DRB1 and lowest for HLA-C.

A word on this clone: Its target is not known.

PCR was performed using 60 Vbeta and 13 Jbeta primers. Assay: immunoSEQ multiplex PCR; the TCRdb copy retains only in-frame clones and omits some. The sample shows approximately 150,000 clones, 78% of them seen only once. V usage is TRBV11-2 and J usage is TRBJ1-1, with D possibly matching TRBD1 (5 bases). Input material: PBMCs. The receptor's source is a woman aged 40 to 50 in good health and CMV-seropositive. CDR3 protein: CASSWGMNTEAFF. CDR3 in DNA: TGTGCCAGCAGCTGGGGCATGAACACTGAAGCTTTCTTT.